This T cell receptor (beta chain) stems from a study of blood T cell repertoires in COVID-19. Profiling relied on immunoSEQ multiplex PCR, and the TCRdb table lists in-frame clones only, not all of them. Of 300,000 or so clones listed, about nine tenths are singletons. This CDR3 region has 14 residues. Trimming left V 4 bases short and J 3 bases short, with 10 bases between. Germline CDR1 reads SGHAT; CDR2 reads FQNNGV. The sequencing input was peripheral blood. The chain employs TRBV11-2 and TRBJ1-5; no clear D gene. The receptor was derived from a woman between 25 and 40 years old with COVID-19, enrolled during active disease. The CDR3 DNA sequence: TGTGCCAGCAGCTCCCAGAATTCCAATCAGCCCCAGCATTTT. Encoded protein: CASSSQNSNQPQHF.